This T cell receptor (beta chain) was identified during a study of blood T cell repertoires in COVID-19. Across the study: The United States, Italy and Spain were the sources of the acute and convalescent COVID-19 samples. Nucleic acid was either cDNA or gDNA, and it came from T cells, B-cell-depleted T cells, or PBMCs.

In the original analysis: Amplifying reference gene primers gave estimates of nucleated cell counts. Repertoires were generated with immunoSEQ multiplex PCR, while TCRdb's copy carries only in-frame clones and drops some. That table is the source of V, J and clone size, and D and trimming were worked out from the DNA. The sample consists of approximately 15,000 clones, under 95% of them appearing once. This clonotype was obtained from a man between 60 and 75 years old with active COVID-19. The sample was peripheral blood.

The CDR3 protein is CASSKRDNQPQHF. DNA for the CDR3: TGTGCCAGCAGTAAGAGAGACAATCAGCCCCAGCATTTT. The chain combines TRBV6-5 with TRBJ1-5; D ambiguous. V was shortened by 5 bases and J by 3 bases, with 8 bases between the two germline ends. The CDR3 consists of 13 residues. Per germline, CDR1 MNHEY and CDR2 SVGAGI.